This T cell receptor beta chain is drawn from a study of cytomegalovirus exposure and HLA in healthy donors. Whole-study context: Inside one of the first data releases sat tens of millions of unique TCRs taken from HLA-typed donors. Study-wide findings and caveats: In vitro experiments confirmed that three CMV-associated chains were specific for CMV antigens.

At the time of sampling, donors were nominally healthy, though unrecorded immune exposures were likely. The CDR3 contains 12 residues. CDR1 is SQVTM and CDR2 is ANQGSEA in the germline V gene. V was pared by 6 bases and J by 4 bases, with 5 bases of the junction left unmatched. On this clone itself: Its antigen is still unknown.

PCR employed 60 Vbeta and 13 Jbeta primers. The table came from immunoSEQ multiplex PCR; TCRdb's copy has only in-frame clones and leaves some out. The table includes around 150,000 clones, approximately 80% detected once. The chain recombines TRBV29-1 with TRBJ1-1, with TRBD1 matching over 7 bases. Sequences were obtained from PBMCs. The clonotype was recovered from a man younger than 45 in good health and CMV-seropositive. CDR3 loop: CSVSTGSTEAFF. DNA for the CDR3: TGCAGCGTCTCGACAGGGTCCACTGAAGCTTTCTTT.